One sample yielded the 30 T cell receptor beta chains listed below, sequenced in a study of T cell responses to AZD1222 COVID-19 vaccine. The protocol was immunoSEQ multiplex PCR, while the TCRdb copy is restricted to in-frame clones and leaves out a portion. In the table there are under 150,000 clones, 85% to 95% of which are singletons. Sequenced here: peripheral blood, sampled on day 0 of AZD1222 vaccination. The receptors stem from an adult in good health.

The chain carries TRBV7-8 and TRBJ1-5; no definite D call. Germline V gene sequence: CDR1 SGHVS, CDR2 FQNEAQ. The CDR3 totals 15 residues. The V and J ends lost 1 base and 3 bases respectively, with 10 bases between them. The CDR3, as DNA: TGTGCCAGCAGCTTAGGAGGAGAACCCAATCAGCCCCAGCATTTT. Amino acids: CASSLGGEPNQPQHF. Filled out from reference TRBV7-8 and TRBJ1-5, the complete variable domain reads GAGVSQSPRYKVAKRGQDVALRCDPISGHVSLFWYQQALGQGPEFLTYFQNEAQLDKSGLPSDRFFAERPEGSVSTLKIQRTQQEDSAVYLCASSLGGEPNQPQHFGDGTRLSIL.

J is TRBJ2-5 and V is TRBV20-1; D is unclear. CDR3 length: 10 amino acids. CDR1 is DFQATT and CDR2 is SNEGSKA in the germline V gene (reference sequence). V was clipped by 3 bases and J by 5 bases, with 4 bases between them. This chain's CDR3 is CSASGETQYF. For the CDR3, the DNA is TGCAGTGCTAGCGGCGAGACCCAGTACTTC.

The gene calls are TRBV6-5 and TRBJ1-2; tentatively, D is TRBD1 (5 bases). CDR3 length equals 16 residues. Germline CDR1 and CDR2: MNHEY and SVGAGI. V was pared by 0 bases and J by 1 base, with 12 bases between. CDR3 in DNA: TGTGCCAGCAGTTACTCGTTCAGGGCGAATAACTATGGCTACACCTTC. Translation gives CASSYSFRANNYGYTF.

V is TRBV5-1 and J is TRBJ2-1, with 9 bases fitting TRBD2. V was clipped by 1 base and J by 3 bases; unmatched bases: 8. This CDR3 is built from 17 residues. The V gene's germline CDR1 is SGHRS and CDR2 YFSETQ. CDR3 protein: CASSLTPTSGGYNEQFF. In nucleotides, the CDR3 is TGCGCCAGCAGCTTGACCCCGACTAGCGGCGGCTACAATGAGCAGTTCTTC. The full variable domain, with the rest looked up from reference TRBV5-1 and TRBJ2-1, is KAGVTQTPRYLIKTRGQQVTLSCSPISGHRSVSWYQQTPGQGLQFLFEYFSETQRNKGNFPGRFSGRQFSNSRSEMNVSTLELGDSALYLCASSLTPTSGGYNEQFFGPGTRLTVL.

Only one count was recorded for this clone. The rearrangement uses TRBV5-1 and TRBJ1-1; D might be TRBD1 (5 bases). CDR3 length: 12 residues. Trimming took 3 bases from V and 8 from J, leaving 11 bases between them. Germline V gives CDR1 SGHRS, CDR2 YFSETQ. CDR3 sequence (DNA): TGCGCCAGCAGCTGGGAGGAGGGGGAAGCTTTCTTT. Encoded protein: CASSWEEGEAFF.

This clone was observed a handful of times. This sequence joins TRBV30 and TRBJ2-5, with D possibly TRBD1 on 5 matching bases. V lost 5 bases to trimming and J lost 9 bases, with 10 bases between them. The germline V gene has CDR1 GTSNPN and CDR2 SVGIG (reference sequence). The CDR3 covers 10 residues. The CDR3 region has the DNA TGTGCCTGGGGCCAAGGGGCCCAGTACTTC. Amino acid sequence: CAWGQGAQYF.

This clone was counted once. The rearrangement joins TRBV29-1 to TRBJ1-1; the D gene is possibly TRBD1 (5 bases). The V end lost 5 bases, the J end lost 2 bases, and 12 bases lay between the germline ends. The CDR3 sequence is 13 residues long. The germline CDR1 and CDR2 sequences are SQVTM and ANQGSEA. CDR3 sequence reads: CSVLTVDNTEAFF. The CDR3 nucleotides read TGCAGCGTTTTGACAGTTGATAACACTGAAGCTTTCTTT.

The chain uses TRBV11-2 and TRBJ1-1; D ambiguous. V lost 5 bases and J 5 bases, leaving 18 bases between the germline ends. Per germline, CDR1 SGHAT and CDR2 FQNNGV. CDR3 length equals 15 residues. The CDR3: CASSPVEFWITEAFF. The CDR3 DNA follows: TGTGCCAGCAGCCCAGTAGAGTTTTGGATAACTGAAGCTTTCTTT.

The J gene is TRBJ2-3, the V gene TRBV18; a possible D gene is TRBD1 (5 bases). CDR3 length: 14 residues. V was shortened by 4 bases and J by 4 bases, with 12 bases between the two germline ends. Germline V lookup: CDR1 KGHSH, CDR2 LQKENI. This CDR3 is CASSQGLGADTQYF. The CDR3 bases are TGTGCCAGCTCACAGGGGCTAGGGGCAGATACGCAGTATTTT. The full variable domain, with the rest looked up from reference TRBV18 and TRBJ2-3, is NAGVMQNPRHLVRRRGQEARLRCSPMKGHSHVYWYRQLPEEGLKFMVYLQKENIIDESGMPKERFSAEFPKEGPSILRIQQVVRGDSAAYFCASSQGLGADTQYFGPGTRLTVL.

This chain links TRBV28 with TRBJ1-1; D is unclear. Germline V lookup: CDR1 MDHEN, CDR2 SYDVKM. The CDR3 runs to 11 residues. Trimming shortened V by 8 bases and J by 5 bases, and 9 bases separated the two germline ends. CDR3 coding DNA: TGTGCCAGCCATGGCCGGACTGAAGCTTTCTTT. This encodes CASHGRTEAFF. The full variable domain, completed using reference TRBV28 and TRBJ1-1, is DVKVTQSSRYLVKRTGEKVFLECVQDMDHENMFWYRQDPGLGLRLIYFSYDVKMKEKGDIPEGYSVSREKKERFSLILESASTNQTSMYLCASHGRTEAFFGQGTRLTVV.

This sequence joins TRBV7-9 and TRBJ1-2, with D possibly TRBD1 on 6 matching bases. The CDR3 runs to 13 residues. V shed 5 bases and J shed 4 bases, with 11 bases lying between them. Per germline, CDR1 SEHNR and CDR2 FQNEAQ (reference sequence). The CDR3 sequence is CASSLMDSYGYTF. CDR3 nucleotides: TGTGCCAGCAGCCTAATGGACAGCTATGGCTACACCTTC.

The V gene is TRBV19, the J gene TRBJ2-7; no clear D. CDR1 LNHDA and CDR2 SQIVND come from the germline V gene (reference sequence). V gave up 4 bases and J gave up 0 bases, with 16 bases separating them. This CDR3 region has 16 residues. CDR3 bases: TGTGCCAGTAGTACGGATTCCCAGATGGGCTCCTACGAGCAGTACTTC. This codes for CASSTDSQMGSYEQYF.

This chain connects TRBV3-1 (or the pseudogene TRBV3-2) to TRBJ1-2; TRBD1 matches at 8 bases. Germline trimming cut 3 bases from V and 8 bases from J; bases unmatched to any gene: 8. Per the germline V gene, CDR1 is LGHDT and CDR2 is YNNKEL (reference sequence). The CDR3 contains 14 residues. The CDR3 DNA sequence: TGTGCCAGCAGCCACCTGGACAGGGCAGACGGCTACACCTTC. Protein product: CASSHLDRADGYTF.

CDR3 protein: CASSQVAYRRGFQETQYF. CDR3 DNA sequence: TGCGCCAGCAGCCAAGTGGCCTACAGGCGAGGGTTTCAAGAGACCCAGTACTTC. The chain combines TRBV4-1 with TRBJ2-5, with D perhaps assigned TRBD1 or TRBD2 (5 bases each). This CDR3 has 18 residues. V was shortened by 1 base and J by 2 bases, with 20 bases between the two germline ends. The germline V gene has CDR1 MGHRA and CDR2 YSYEKL.

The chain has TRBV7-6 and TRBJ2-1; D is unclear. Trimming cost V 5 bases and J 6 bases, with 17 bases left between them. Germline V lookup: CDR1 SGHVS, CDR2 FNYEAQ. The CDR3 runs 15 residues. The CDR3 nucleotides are TGTGCCAGCAGCCTGGGTGGTTCGATTCCCAATGAGCAGTTCTTC. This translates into CASSLGGSIPNEQFF.

CDR3 residues: CSVQGTSGNTGELFF. CDR3 bases: TGCAGCGTTCAGGGGACTAGCGGGAACACCGGGGAGCTGTTTTTT. The chain joins TRBV29-1 to TRBJ2-2, with 11 bases fitting TRBD2. CDR1 and CDR2 (germline): SQVTM, ANQGSEA. V lost 5 bases and J lost 1; bases outside the gene matches: 3. The CDR3 spans 15 residues.

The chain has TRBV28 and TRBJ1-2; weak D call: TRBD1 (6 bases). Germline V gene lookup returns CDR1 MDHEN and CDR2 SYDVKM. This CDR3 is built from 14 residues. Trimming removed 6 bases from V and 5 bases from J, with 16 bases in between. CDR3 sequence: CASSPGQSLYGYTF. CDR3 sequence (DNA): TGTGCCAGCAGCCCAGGACAGTCCCTTTATGGCTACACCTTC.

The CDR3 nucleotides read TGTGCCTGGAGTGTACGTAGGGGTAGAGGGACCGGGGAGCTGTTTTTT. Its translation is CAWSVRRGRGTGELFF. J is TRBJ2-2 and V is TRBV30; D possibly matches TRBD1 or TRBD2 (5 bases each). CDR3 length equals 16 residues. In germline, CDR1 is GTSNPN, CDR2 SVGIG (reference sequence). V dropped 0 bases and J dropped 5 bases, with 16 bases sitting between them.

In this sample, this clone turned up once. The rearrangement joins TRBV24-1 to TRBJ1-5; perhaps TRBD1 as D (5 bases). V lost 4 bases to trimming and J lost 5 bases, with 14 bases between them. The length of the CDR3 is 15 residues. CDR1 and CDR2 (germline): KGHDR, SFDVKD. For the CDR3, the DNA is TGTGCCACCAGTGAAAGGTGGGGGTTCGATCAGCCCCAGCATTTT. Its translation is CATSERWGFDQPQHF.

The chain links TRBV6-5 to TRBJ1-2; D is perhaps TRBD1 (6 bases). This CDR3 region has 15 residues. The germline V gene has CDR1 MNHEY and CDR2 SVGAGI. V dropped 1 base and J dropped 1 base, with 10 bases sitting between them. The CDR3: CASSYFRGLNYGYTF. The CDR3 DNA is TGTGCCAGCAGTTACTTTCGGGGGCTTAACTATGGCTACACCTTC.

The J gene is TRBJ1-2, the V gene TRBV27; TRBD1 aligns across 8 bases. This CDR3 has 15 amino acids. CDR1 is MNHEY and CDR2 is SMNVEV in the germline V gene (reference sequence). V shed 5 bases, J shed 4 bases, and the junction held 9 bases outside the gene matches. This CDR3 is CASSLQTGASYGYTF. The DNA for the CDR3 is TGTGCCAGCAGTCTCCAGACAGGGGCTTCCTATGGCTACACCTTC.

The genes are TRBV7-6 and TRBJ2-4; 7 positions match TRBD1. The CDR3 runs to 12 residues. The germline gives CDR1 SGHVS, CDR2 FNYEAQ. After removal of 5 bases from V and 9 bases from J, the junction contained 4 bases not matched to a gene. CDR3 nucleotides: TGTGCCAGCAGCCACCGGGACAGCATTCAGTACTTC. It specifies CASSHRDSIQYF.

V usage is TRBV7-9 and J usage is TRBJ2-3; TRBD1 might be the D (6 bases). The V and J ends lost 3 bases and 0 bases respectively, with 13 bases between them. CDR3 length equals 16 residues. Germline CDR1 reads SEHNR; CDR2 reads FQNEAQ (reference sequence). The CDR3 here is CASSFPQGKSTDTQYF. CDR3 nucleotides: TGTGCCAGCAGCTTCCCCCAGGGGAAGAGCACAGATACGCAGTATTTT.

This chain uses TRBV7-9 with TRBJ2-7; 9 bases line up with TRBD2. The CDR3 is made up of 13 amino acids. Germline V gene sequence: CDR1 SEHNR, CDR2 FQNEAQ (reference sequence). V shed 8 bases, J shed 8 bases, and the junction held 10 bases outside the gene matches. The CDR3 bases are TGTGCCAGCGCAGGGGGGACTAGCATCAAGCAGTACTTC. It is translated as CASAGGTSIKQYF.

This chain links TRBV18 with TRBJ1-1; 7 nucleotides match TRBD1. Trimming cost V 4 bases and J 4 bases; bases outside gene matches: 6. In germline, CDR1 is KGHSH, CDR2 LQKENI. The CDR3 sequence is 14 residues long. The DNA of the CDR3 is TGTGCCAGCTCACGGGGACAGTCGGGCACTGAAGCTTTCTTT. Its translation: CASSRGQSGTEAFF.

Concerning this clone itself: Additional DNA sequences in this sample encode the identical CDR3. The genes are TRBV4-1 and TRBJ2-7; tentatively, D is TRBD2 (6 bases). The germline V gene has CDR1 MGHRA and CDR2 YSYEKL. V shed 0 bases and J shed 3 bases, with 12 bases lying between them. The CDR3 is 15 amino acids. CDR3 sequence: CASSQDLAPGYEQYF. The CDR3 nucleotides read TGCGCCAGCAGCCAAGATCTAGCGCCGGGCTACGAGCAGTACTTC.

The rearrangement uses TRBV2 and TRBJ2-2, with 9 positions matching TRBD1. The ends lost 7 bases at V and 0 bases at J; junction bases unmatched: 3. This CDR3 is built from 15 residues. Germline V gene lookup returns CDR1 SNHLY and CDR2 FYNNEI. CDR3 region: CASMWDRANTGELFF. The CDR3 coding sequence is TGTGCCAGCATGTGGGACAGGGCGAACACCGGGGAGCTGTTTTTT.

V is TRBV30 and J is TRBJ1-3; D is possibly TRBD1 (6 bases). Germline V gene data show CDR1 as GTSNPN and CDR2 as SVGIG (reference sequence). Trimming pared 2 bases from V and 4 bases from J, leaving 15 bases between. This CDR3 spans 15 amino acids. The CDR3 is CAWSILTGLGNTIYF. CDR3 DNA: TGTGCCTGGAGTATACTAACAGGGCTAGGAAACACCATATATTTT.

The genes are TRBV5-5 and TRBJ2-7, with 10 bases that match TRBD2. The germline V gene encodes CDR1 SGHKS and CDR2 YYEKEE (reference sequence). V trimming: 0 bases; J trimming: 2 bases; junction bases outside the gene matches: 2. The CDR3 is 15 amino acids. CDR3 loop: CASSLVLAGAYEQYF. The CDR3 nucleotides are TGTGCCAGCAGCTTGGTCCTAGCGGGAGCCTACGAGCAGTACTTC.

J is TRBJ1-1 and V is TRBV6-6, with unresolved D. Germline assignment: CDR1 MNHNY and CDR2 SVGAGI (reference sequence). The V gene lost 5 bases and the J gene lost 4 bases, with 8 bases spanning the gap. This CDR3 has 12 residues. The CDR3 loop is CASSRPGTEAFF. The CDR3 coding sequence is TGTGCCAGCAGTCGGCCAGGCACTGAAGCTTTCTTT.